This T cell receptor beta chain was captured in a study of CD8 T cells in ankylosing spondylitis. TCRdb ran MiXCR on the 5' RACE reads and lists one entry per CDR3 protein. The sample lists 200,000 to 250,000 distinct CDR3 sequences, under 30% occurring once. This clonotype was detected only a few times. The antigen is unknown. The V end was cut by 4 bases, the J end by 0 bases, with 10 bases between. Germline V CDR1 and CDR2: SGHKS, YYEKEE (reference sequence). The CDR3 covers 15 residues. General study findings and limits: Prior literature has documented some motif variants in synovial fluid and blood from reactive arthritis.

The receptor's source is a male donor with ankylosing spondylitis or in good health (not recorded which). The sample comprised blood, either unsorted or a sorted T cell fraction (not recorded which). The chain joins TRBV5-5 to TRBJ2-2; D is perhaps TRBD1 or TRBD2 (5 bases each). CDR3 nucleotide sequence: TGTGCCAGCAGCCCCCGGGACGCGAACACCGGGGAGCTGTTTTTT. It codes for CASSPRDANTGELFF.